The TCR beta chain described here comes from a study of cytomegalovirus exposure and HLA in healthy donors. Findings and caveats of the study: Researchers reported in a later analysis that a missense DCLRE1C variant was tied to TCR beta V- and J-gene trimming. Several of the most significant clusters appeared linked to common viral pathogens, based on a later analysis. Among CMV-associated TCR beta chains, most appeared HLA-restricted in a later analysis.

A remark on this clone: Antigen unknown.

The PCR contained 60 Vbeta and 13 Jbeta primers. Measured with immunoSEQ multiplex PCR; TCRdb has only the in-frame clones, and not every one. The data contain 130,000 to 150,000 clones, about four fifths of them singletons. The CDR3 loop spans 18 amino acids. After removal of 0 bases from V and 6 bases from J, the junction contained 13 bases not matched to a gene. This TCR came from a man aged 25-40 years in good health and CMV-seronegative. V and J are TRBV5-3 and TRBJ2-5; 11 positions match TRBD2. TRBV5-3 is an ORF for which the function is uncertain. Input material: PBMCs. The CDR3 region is CARSLVLILAGAGKTQYF. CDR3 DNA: TGTGCCAGAAGCTTGGTGTTAATACTAGCGGGAGCCGGAAAGACCCAGTACTTC.